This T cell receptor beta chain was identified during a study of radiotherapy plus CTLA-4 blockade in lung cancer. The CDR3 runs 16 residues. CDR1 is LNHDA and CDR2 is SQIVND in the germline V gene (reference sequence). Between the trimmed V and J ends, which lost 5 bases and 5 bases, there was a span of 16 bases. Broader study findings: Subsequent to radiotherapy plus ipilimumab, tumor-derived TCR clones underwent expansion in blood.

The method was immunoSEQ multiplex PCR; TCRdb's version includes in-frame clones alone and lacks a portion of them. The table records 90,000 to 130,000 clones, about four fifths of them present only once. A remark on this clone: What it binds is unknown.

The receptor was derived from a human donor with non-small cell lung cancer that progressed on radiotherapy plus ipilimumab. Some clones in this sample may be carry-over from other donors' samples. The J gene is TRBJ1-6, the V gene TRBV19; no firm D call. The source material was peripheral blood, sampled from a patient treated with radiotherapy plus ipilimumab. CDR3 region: CASSFSLGRDNSPLHF. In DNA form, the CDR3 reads TGTGCCAGTAGTTTCTCACTCGGTAGGGATAATTCACCCCTCCACTTT.